The clone carrying this T cell receptor (beta chain) was detected only once. The cohort comprised adults aged about 18 to 100 years residing in about two dozen US areas. The study assigned cohorts using participant-reported clinical history. Generated by immunoSEQ multiplex PCR, the TCRdb table keeps only in-frame clones and is missing some. The data show more than 250,000 clones, with roughly 90% seen just once and approximately 17% held by the top ten. The data were obtained in a study of blood T cell repertoires in COVID-19. The wider study: The United States, Italy and Spain were the sources of the acute and convalescent COVID-19 samples. The analysed material was cDNA or gDNA that came from T cells, B-cell-depleted T cells, or PBMCs.

This CDR3 region has 14 residues. Trimming took 4 bases from V and 6 from J; bases not matched to a gene: 4. The V gene's germline CDR1 is LGHNA and CDR2 YSLEER. This chain links TRBV4-3 with TRBJ2-1; 9 bases fit TRBD2. This TCR derives from a woman aged 30 to 39 who had recovered from COVID-19. The sequencing sample was made of PBMCs or T cells enriched from blood (not recorded which). CDR3 coding DNA: TGCGCCAGCAGCCTAGCGGGAGTAGGCAATGAGCAGTTCTTC. Encoded protein: CASSLAGVGNEQFF.